Shown below are 29 T cell receptor beta chains from a single sample sequenced in a study of cytomegalovirus exposure and HLA in healthy donors. PCR involved 60 Vbeta and 13 Jbeta primers. Assay: immunoSEQ multiplex PCR; the TCRdb copy retains only in-frame clones and omits some. Of about 210,000 clones detected, around 87% appear once; the ten largest clones hold around 0.98%. What was sequenced was PBMCs. The receptors were sampled from a boy between 2 and 10 years old in good health and CMV-seronegative.

J is TRBJ2-7 and V is TRBV5-4, with TRBD1 identical over 8 bases. V was clipped by 3 bases and J by 5 bases; unmatched bases: 16. This CDR3 region has 17 residues. Germline lookup yields CDR1 SGHNT and CDR2 YYREEE (reference sequence). CDR3: CASSSTPGQAMENEQYF. CDR3 nucleotide sequence: TGTGCCAGCAGCTCGACACCGGGACAGGCAATGGAAAACGAGCAGTACTTC.

The chain employs TRBV5-1 and TRBJ2-3; 9 positions match TRBD1. Per germline, CDR1 SGHRS and CDR2 YFSETQ. V was pared by 6 bases and J by 1 base, with 6 bases of the junction left unmatched. CDR3 length equals 15 residues. The CDR3 here is CASMYRGQGTDTQYF. In nucleotides, the CDR3 is TGCGCCAGCATGTACAGGGGGCAGGGCACAGATACGCAGTATTTT.

Here the CDR3 DNA reads TGCGCCAGCAGCGCAGGGGATTTTCTGGCAGATACGCAGTATTTT. Its protein product is CASSAGDFLADTQYF. This sequence joins TRBV5-1 and TRBJ2-3; tentatively, D is TRBD1 (6 bases). V lost 4 bases, J lost 4 bases, and 16 bases lay in between. Germline CDR1 SGHRS, CDR2 YFSETQ. This CDR3 has 15 amino acids. Complete variable domain (other parts from reference TRBV5-1 and TRBJ2-3): KAGVTQTPRYLIKTRGQQVTLSCSPISGHRSVSWYQQTPGQGLQFLFEYFSETQRNKGNFPGRFSGRQFSNSRSEMNVSTLELGDSALYLCASSAGDFLADTQYFGPGTRLTVL.

This chain joins TRBV28 and TRBJ2-7; TRBD2 matches at 9 bases. The CDR3 consists of 14 residues. CDR1 and CDR2 from the germline V gene are MDHEN and SYDVKM. With V trimmed by 5 bases and J by 7 bases, 9 bases remained unmatched. CDR3 amino acids: CASSSSGSTREQYF. The CDR3, as DNA: TGTGCCAGCAGTAGTAGCGGGAGTACGAGAGAGCAGTACTTC.

The CDR3 DNA reads as TGTGCCAGCAGCTTAGATCGGAAGCGGGGATACAATGAGCAGTTCTTC. It codes for CASSLDRKRGYNEQFF. The chain links TRBV11-3 to TRBJ2-1; 7 bases map to TRBD2. Germline V gives CDR1 SGHNT, CDR2 YENEEA. The CDR3 has 16 amino acids. J was trimmed by 4 bases and V by 0 bases; bases with no gene match: 6.

The J gene is TRBJ2-5, the V gene TRBV29-1; D call uncertain. Trimming cost V 7 bases and J 5 bases, with 8 bases left between them. CDR1 is SQVTM, CDR2 ANQGSEA, per germline. The CDR3 is 10 residues long. The CDR3 spells CSAYGETQYF. The CDR3, as DNA: TGCAGCGCCTACGGGGAGACCCAGTACTTC.

The V call is TRBV6-5, the J call TRBJ2-2, with 8 bases fitting TRBD2. The germline gives CDR1 MNHEY, CDR2 SVGAGI. The CDR3 runs 16 residues. The V gene end was trimmed by 4 bases and the J gene end by 4 bases; junction bases not matched to a gene: 8. The CDR3 here is CASSLGGLVGTGELFF. The DNA of the CDR3 is TGTGCCAGCAGTTTAGGGGGACTAGTCGGCACCGGGGAGCTGTTTTTT.

The chain couples TRBV13 to TRBJ1-2; 10 bases are a match to TRBD1. The CDR3 extends over 17 amino acids. Germline-derived CDR1 and CDR2 are PRHDT and FYEKMQ (reference sequence). V shed 4 bases, J shed 3 bases, and the junction held 11 bases outside the gene matches. This chain's CDR3 is CASSSNRGQGGYYGYTF. The CDR3 DNA reads TGTGCCAGCAGCTCCAACCGAGGACAGGGGGGATACTATGGCTACACCTTC. Using reference TRBV13 and TRBJ1-2 for the parts outside the CDR3, the full variable domain is AAGVIQSPRHLIKEKRETATLKCYPIPRHDTVYWYQQGPGQDPQFLISFYEKMQSDKGSIPDRFSAQQFSDYHSELNMSSLELGDSALYFCASSSNRGQGGYYGYTFGSGTRLTVV.

This sequence joins TRBV27 and TRBJ2-3; D not resolved. This CDR3 has 14 amino acids. V lost 5 bases and J 0 bases, leaving 9 bases between the germline ends. CDR1 and CDR2 (germline): MNHEY, SMNVEV (reference sequence). CDR3 residues: CASSPSRSTDTQYF. In DNA form, the CDR3 reads TGTGCCAGCAGTCCCTCCAGAAGCACAGATACGCAGTATTTT.

CDR3 loop: CASSQEGAADTQYF. In DNA form, the CDR3 reads TGCGCCAGCAGCCAAGAGGGGGCGGCAGATACGCAGTATTTT. The chain links TRBV4-1 to TRBJ2-3, with D tentatively TRBD1 (6 bases). This CDR3 spans 14 amino acids. In germline, CDR1 is MGHRA, CDR2 YSYEKL. V lost 0 bases, J lost 4 bases, and 8 bases lay in between.

This sequence joins TRBV10-3 and TRBJ2-6; D gene uncertain. V shed 3 bases and J shed 3 bases, with 9 bases lying between them. The CDR3 covers 15 residues. Per germline, CDR1 ENHRY and CDR2 SYGVKD. CDR3: CAISDGVSGANVLTF. The CDR3 bases are TGTGCCATCAGTGACGGAGTCAGTGGGGCCAACGTCCTGACTTTC.

The rearrangement links TRBV7-9 to TRBJ2-4; D may be TRBD1 (6 bases). Germline CDR1 is SEHNR and CDR2 is FQNEAQ (reference sequence). The CDR3 totals 15 residues. Trimming took off 5 bases at V and 7 bases at J, with 18 bases between the two ends. CDR3 in DNA: TGTGCCAGCAGCGATACAGGGAAGGTCGGCAACATTCAGTACTTC. Its translation: CASSDTGKVGNIQYF.

V is TRBV27 and J is TRBJ2-2; the match to TRBD2 covers 11 bases. There are 17 residues in the CDR3. Germline assignment: CDR1 MNHEY and CDR2 SMNVEV (reference sequence). Trimming at V came to 3 bases and at J to 7 bases, leaving 10 bases not matched to a gene. The DNA for the CDR3 is TGTGCCAGCAGTTTTTACCTAGCGGGGGGTAGTGGCGGGGAGCTGTTTTTT. Residues: CASSFYLAGGSGGELFF.

The chain recombines TRBV27 with TRBJ2-7, with 8 bases fitting TRBD2. The CDR3 sequence is 15 residues long. With 2 bases clipped from V and 2 bases from J, the junction kept 5 bases outside the gene matches. Germline values: CDR1 MNHEY, CDR2 SMNVEV (reference sequence). DNA of the CDR3: TGTGCCAGCAGTTTAACAGACGGGGGGGCCTACGAGCAGTACTTC. As protein: CASSLTDGGAYEQYF.

The rearrangement joins TRBV28 to TRBJ2-7, with D perhaps TRBD2 (6 bases). V was shortened by 10 bases and J by 2 bases, with 18 bases between the two germline ends. There are 14 residues in the CDR3. Germline CDR1 and CDR2: MDHEN and SYDVKM. The CDR3 loop is CATGGRGKTYEQYF. In DNA, the CDR3 is TGTGCCACCGGAGGGCGGGGCAAGACCTACGAGCAGTACTTC.

V is TRBV7-2 and J is TRBJ2-1; the match to TRBD2 covers 11 bases. Unmatched junction bases numbered 3, after V lost 5 bases and J lost 6 bases. The germline V gene has CDR1 SGHTA and CDR2 FQGNSA. CDR3 length: 14 residues. CDR3: CASSASGGTNEQFF. CDR3 DNA sequence: TGTGCCAGCAGCGCTAGCGGGGGGACCAATGAGCAGTTCTTC.

The rearrangement joins TRBV9 to TRBJ1-4; 7 positions agree with TRBD1. CDR1 is SGDLS and CDR2 is YYNGEE in the germline V gene. The CDR3 consists of 15 residues. The V and J ends lost 0 bases and 4 bases, in that order; junction bases with no gene match: 3. The DNA for the CDR3 is TGTGCCAGCAGCGTAGAGGGGGCACGTAATGAAAAACTGTTTTTT. Residues: CASSVEGARNEKLFF. The whole variable domain, remainder taken from reference TRBV9 and TRBJ1-4, is DSGVTQTPKHLITATGQRVTLRCSPRSGDLSVYWYQQSLDQGLQFLIQYYNGEERAKGNILERFSAQQFPDLHSELNLSSLELGDSALYFCASSVEGARNEKLFFGSGTQLSVL.

This clone was observed a single time. This chain links TRBV5-1 with TRBJ2-6; no clear D. The CDR3 covers 16 residues. The V end lost 0 bases, the J end lost 0 bases, and 7 bases lay between the germline ends. Germline CDR1 reads SGHRS; CDR2 reads YFSETQ. CDR3 amino acids: CASSLDNTSGANVLTF. The CDR3 coding sequence is TGCGCCAGCAGCTTGGACAATACCTCTGGGGCCAACGTCCTGACTTTC.

The chain couples TRBV12-5 to TRBJ2-1, with 12 bases aligning to TRBD2. The V segment lost 0 bases and the J segment 2 bases; nucleotides outside the gene matches: 5. CDR1 and CDR2 (germline): LGHNT, FRNRAP. This CDR3 is 18 amino acids long. CDR3: CASGLVPLAGGPYNEQFF. DNA for the CDR3: TGTGCTAGTGGTTTGGTACCTCTAGCGGGAGGGCCCTACAATGAGCAGTTCTTC.

V gene TRBV6-5 combines with J gene TRBJ2-7, with TRBD1 matching 8 bases. The V gene's germline CDR1 is MNHEY and CDR2 SVGAGI. The CDR3 totals 14 residues. After removal of 6 bases from V and 4 bases from J, the junction contained 8 bases not matched to a gene. The CDR3 protein is CASSDLTGGYEQYF. Written as DNA, the CDR3 is TGTGCCAGCAGCGATTTAACAGGGGGGTACGAGCAGTACTTC.

CDR3 DNA: TGTGCCAGCAGCGAGGGGGGACCCGGGGGGACTGAAGCTTTCTTT. Translating it yields CASSEGGPGGTEAFF. The rearrangement joins TRBV5-4 to TRBJ1-1, with TRBD1 as a possible D gene (6 bases). V shed 4 bases and J shed 5 bases, with 18 bases lying between them. Germline-derived CDR1 and CDR2 are SGHNT and YYREEE (reference sequence). The CDR3 sequence is 15 residues long. The entire variable domain, with the rest obtained from reference TRBV5-4 and TRBJ1-1, is as follows: ETGVTQSPTHLIKTRGQQVTLRCSSQSGHNTVSWYQQALGQGPQFIFQYYREEENGRGNFPPRFSGLQFPNYSSELNVNALELDDSALYLCASSEGGPGGTEAFFGQGTRLTVV.

The V and J genes are TRBV21-1 and TRBJ2-7; the table gives TRBD1 as D, unverified against the DNA. TRBV21-1 is a listed pseudogene. This CDR3 has 17 amino acids. CDR3 sequence: CASKGGTGKSCYTVQYF. CDR3 bases: TGTGCCAGCAAAGGGGGGACAGGAAAGTCCTGCTACACTGTGCAGTACTTC.

The J gene is TRBJ1-5, the V gene TRBV2; no definite D call. V lost 4 bases to trimming and J lost 1 base, with 11 bases between them. Per the germline V gene, CDR1 is SNHLY and CDR2 is FYNNEI. The CDR3 contains 15 residues. The CDR3 loop reads CASSGQAGSNQPQHF. The CDR3 DNA reads as TGTGCCAGCAGTGGGCAGGCTGGGAGCAATCAGCCCCAGCATTTT.

The genes are TRBV21-1 and TRBJ2-7; TRBD2, the D gene given by the table, was not confirmed from the DNA. TRBV21-1 is recorded as a pseudogene. The CDR3 is 14 residues long. CDR3 loop: CATSLAREDYEQYF. The CDR3 coding sequence is TGTGCCACCTCCCTGGCGCGGGAGGACTACGAGCAGTACTTC.

Here the CDR3 reads CASSLVIGGEAFF. The CDR3 nucleotides read TGTGCCAGCAGCTTAGTAATCGGGGGTGAAGCTTTCTTT. The chain links TRBV7-3 to TRBJ1-1, with D possibly matching TRBD1 (5 bases). The V end was cut by 2 bases, the J end by 7 bases, with 11 bases between. This CDR3 has 13 residues. Germline V CDR1 and CDR2: SGHTA, FQGTGA.

The chain couples TRBV5-1 to TRBJ1-2; D gene ambiguous. Germline V lookup: CDR1 SGHRS, CDR2 YFSETQ. This CDR3 has 16 residues. The V end lost 0 bases, the J end lost 5 bases, and 17 bases lay between the germline ends. CDR3 coding DNA: TGCGCCAGCAGCTTGGGCGGCGGGGATGATATGTATGGCTACACCTTC. It translates to CASSLGGGDDMYGYTF. Supplemented by reference TRBV5-1 and TRBJ1-2, the full variable domain reads KAGVTQTPRYLIKTRGQQVTLSCSPISGHRSVSWYQQTPGQGLQFLFEYFSETQRNKGNFPGRFSGRQFSNSRSEMNVSTLELGDSALYLCASSLGGGDDMYGYTFGSGTRLTVV.

This clone was recorded only once. V and J are TRBV6-5 and TRBJ1-5; no reliable D call. V lost 5 bases, J lost 4 bases, and 9 bases lay in between. Germline V CDR1 and CDR2: MNHEY, SVGAGI. The CDR3 sequence is 13 residues long. CDR3 in DNA: TGTGCCAGCAGTCCGAGGTGGAATCAGCCCCAGCATTTT. Its translation is CASSPRWNQPQHF.

The chain carries TRBV30 and TRBJ2-6, with a weak D call TRBD1 (5 bases). The CDR3 is 14 residues long. V lost 3 bases to trimming and J lost 3 bases, with 9 bases between them. Germline CDR1 and CDR2: GTSNPN and SVGIG (reference sequence). Written as DNA, the CDR3 is TGTGCCTGGAGCTCAGGGTATGGGGCCAACGTCCTGACTTTC. This translates into CAWSSGYGANVLTF.

V is TRBV11-3 and J is TRBJ2-4, with D perhaps TRBD1 (5 bases). Germline assignment: CDR1 SGHNT and CDR2 YENEEA. V lost 2 bases to trimming and J lost 8 bases, with 10 bases between them. The CDR3 spans 13 residues. The CDR3 DNA sequence: TGTGCCAGCAGCTTATCAGGGCAGGACATTCAGTACTTC. Protein sequence: CASSLSGQDIQYF.